The clone carrying this T cell receptor (beta chain) was observed a handful of times. Its antigen remains unknown. This sample was included in a study of T-cell memory formation after mild COVID-19. On the study more broadly: The TCR clusters were mostly specific to one donor.

Study conclusions and caveats: Cross-reactive memory seemingly joined, as some responding clones were found in pre-infection memory.

Each CDR3 protein is one row after TCRdb ran MiXCR on the 5' RACE reads. Of 220,000 or so distinct CDR3 sequences listed, about 9.2% are singletons. The CDR3 has 14 residues. CDR1 is SEHNR, CDR2 FQNEAQ, per germline (reference sequence). The V end was cut by 5 bases, the J end by 5 bases, with 16 bases between. The chain has TRBV7-9 and TRBJ2-7; D perhaps matches TRBD1 (6 bases). This receptor was taken from a man between 18 and 35 years old who had mild COVID-19 (a few samples of this study predate the infection). Cell type and time point are not known. Sequenced: PBMCs or a T cell subset sorted from them (not recorded which). The CDR3 sequence is CASSVNSGDDEQYV. In nucleotides, the CDR3 is TGTGCCAGCAGCGTCAATTCAGGGGACGACGAGCAGTACGTC.